This entry features one T cell receptor beta chain sequence. The second PCR ran 7 to 11 cycles with a sample-barcoded 5' primer and J-beta primers. TCRdb fed the 5' RACE reads into MiXCR, producing one record per CDR3 protein. The top ten clones hold roughly 6.3% of a sample with about 1.4 million distinct CDR3 sequences, around 59% of them seen once. The sample belongs to a study of blood T cells in healthy people across ages. CDR3 length: 19 amino acids. The V gene's germline CDR1 is MGHRA and CDR2 YSYEKL. Trimming took 1 base from V and 6 from J, leaving 25 bases between them. The TCR was taken from a man between 18 and 29 years old in good health. Sequencing was performed on blood. This chain connects TRBV4-1 to TRBJ2-1; a possible D gene is TRBD2 (6 bases). The CDR3 nucleotides are TGCGCCAGCAGCCAAGTCGGACTATTCCGGGGAGGACTACGCAATGAGCAGTTCTTC. Its translation is CASSQVGLFRGGLRNEQFF.